Below are 26 T cell receptor beta chains sequenced from a single sample in a study of blood T cell repertoires in COVID-19. Generated by immunoSEQ multiplex PCR, the TCRdb table keeps only in-frame clones and is missing some. The sample shows fewer than 250,000 clones, approximately 90% of them seen only once. Sequenced sample: peripheral blood. These receptors all stem from a man aged 30 to 39 with acute or convalescent COVID-19.

This chain connects TRBV9 to TRBJ2-2; TRBD2 matches 15 bases. The germline CDR1 and CDR2 sequences are SGDLS and YYNGEE. This CDR3 contains 17 residues. The V and J ends lost 0 bases and 7 bases, in that order; junction bases with no gene match: 4. In DNA, the CDR3 is TGTGCCAGCAGCGTAGGGACTAGCGGGGGGGTCCACGGGGAGCTGTTTTTT. It codes for CASSVGTSGGVHGELFF.

The rearrangement links TRBV6-5 to TRBJ2-7; the match to TRBD1 covers 9 bases. V shed 2 bases, J shed 3 bases, and the junction held 2 bases outside the gene matches. The CDR3 sequence is 14 residues long. Per germline, CDR1 MNHEY and CDR2 SVGAGI. The CDR3 region is CASSYGQGLYEQYF. The CDR3 region has the DNA TGTGCCAGCAGTTACGGACAGGGGCTCTACGAGCAGTACTTC.

The chain joins TRBV5-1 to TRBJ1-2, with TRBD1 matching over 7 bases. This CDR3 comprises 14 residues. V shed 0 bases, J shed 4 bases, and the junction held 3 bases outside the gene matches. Germline assignment: CDR1 SGHRS and CDR2 YFSETQ. Written as DNA, the CDR3 is TGCGCCAGCAGCTTGGAGGGACAGCTCTATGGCTACACCTTC. Translating gives CASSLEGQLYGYTF.

The chain uses TRBV5-6 and TRBJ2-7, with 8 bases aligning to TRBD1. Losses at the gene ends were 2 bases for V and 3 bases for J; bases not matched to a gene: 10. This CDR3 contains 16 residues. In germline, CDR1 is SGHDT, CDR2 YYEEEE. CDR3: CASSFPQGAIGYEQYF. Here the CDR3 DNA reads TGTGCCAGCAGCTTTCCGCAGGGGGCGATCGGCTACGAGCAGTACTTC.

The CDR3 loop reads CASSLNYGDRETF. CDR3 DNA: TGTGCCAGCAGCTTAAATTATGGGGACAGGGAGACCTTC. V gene TRBV7-3 combines with J gene TRBJ1-2; 9 positions agree with TRBD1. Germline V gene data show CDR1 as SGHTA and CDR2 as FQGTGA. CDR3 size: 13 residues. J was trimmed by 14 bases and V by 1 base; bases with no gene match: 8. Using reference TRBV7-3 and TRBJ1-2 for the parts outside the CDR3, the full variable domain is GAGVSQTPSNKVTEKGKYVELRCDPISGHTALYWYRQSLGQGPEFLIYFQGTGAADDSGLPNDRFFAVRPEGSVSTLKIQRTERGDSAVYLCASSLNYGDRETFGSGTRLTVV.

The V and J genes are TRBV7-9 and TRBJ1-1, with a weak D call TRBD1 (6 bases). Germline CDR1 reads SEHNR; CDR2 reads FQNEAQ (reference sequence). V was shortened by 5 bases and J by 9 bases, with 16 bases between the two germline ends. The CDR3 is 13 amino acids. CDR3 loop: CASSQKGTTKAFF. DNA of the CDR3: TGTGCCAGCAGCCAGAAGGGGACAACTAAAGCTTTCTTT.

The chain has TRBV11-2 and TRBJ1-2, with a weak D call TRBD1 (5 bases). Trimming removed 5 bases from V and 4 bases from J, with 11 bases in between. The CDR3 extends over 13 amino acids. Germline CDR1 SGHAT, CDR2 FQNNGV. The CDR3 loop reads CASSPATVYGYTF. In nucleotides, the CDR3 is TGTGCCAGCAGCCCGGCGACAGTCTATGGCTACACCTTC.

The V and J genes are TRBV14 and TRBJ1-2; D is uncertain. CDR3 length: 13 amino acids. CDR1 and CDR2 from the germline V gene are SGHDN and FVKESK. V was shortened by 0 bases and J by 4 bases, with 6 bases between the two germline ends. CDR3 sequence reads: CASSQDSSYGYTF. The CDR3 DNA reads as TGTGCCAGCAGCCAAGATTCGAGCTATGGCTACACCTTC. Full variable domain (remainder filled in from reference TRBV14 and TRBJ1-2): EAGVTQFPSHSVIEKGQTVTLRCDPISGHDNLYWYRRVMGKEIKFLLHFVKESKQDESGMPNNRFLAERTGGTYSTLKVQPAELEDSGVYFCASSQDSSYGYTFGSGTRLTVV.

This chain uses TRBV15 with TRBJ1-4; TRBD1 aligns across 7 bases. This CDR3 comprises 18 residues. After removal of 3 bases from V and 5 bases from J, the junction contained 15 bases not matched to a gene. Germline V gene sequence: CDR1 LNHNV, CDR2 YYDKDF (reference sequence). The CDR3 loop reads CATSRDRDRVQLNEKLFF. The CDR3 coding sequence is TGTGCCACCAGCAGGGACCGGGACAGAGTTCAACTGAATGAAAAACTGTTTTTT.

The chain employs TRBV30 and TRBJ1-6; TRBD1 matches at 8 bases. The CDR3 loop spans 13 amino acids. With 5 bases clipped from V and 9 bases from J, the junction kept 6 bases outside the gene matches. Germline CDR1 and CDR2: GTSNPN and SVGIG (reference sequence). The CDR3 DNA reads as TGTGCCTGGTTCGGACAGGGAGCTTCACCCCTCCACTTT. Residues: CAWFGQGASPLHF.

Points on this clone: Other DNA sequences from this sample encode an identical CDR3 as well. The V and J genes are TRBV30 and TRBJ1-2, with D perhaps matching TRBD1 (5 bases). V lost 3 bases to trimming and J lost 7 bases, with 9 bases between them. Germline V CDR1 and CDR2: GTSNPN, SVGIG (reference sequence). The CDR3 is 11 amino acids. The CDR3 region is CAWSVGVGYTF. CDR3 bases: TGTGCCTGGAGCGTAGGGGTTGGCTACACCTTC.

The genes are TRBV1 and TRBJ2-7; no check of the table's D call, TRBD2, against the DNA was made. TRBV1 is noted as a pseudogene. The CDR3 sequence is 14 residues long. CDR3 sequence (DNA): TGCACCAGCAGCGGACTAGCGGGCCCCCACGAGCAGTACTTC. Translation: CTSSGLAGPHEQYF.

The J gene is TRBJ1-2, the V gene TRBV18, with D perhaps TRBD1 (5 bases). The CDR3 totals 15 residues. Trimming pared 0 bases from V and 6 bases from J, leaving 14 bases between. Germline V gene lookup returns CDR1 KGHSH and CDR2 LQKENI. The CDR3 loop is CASSPPASGFNGYTF. CDR3 coding DNA: TGTGCCAGCTCACCACCGGCATCAGGGTTTAATGGCTACACCTTC. The whole variable domain, remainder taken from reference TRBV18 and TRBJ1-2, is NAGVMQNPRHLVRRRGQEARLRCSPMKGHSHVYWYRQLPEEGLKFMVYLQKENIIDESGMPKERFSAEFPKEGPSILRIQQVVRGDSAAYFCASSPPASGFNGYTFGSGTRLTVV.

CDR3 in amino acids: CASSIQGLNTEAFF. The CDR3 coding sequence is TGTGCCAGTAGCATACAGGGGCTAAACACTGAAGCTTTCTTT. The V and J genes are TRBV19 and TRBJ1-1, with 7 bases lining up with TRBD1. CDR3 length: 14 amino acids. V lost 6 bases to trimming and J lost 2 bases; unmatched junction nucleotides: 6. Germline lookup yields CDR1 LNHDA and CDR2 SQIVND (reference sequence).

The V and J genes are TRBV19 and TRBJ2-5; 7 bases are a match to TRBD1. V lost 6 bases, J lost 5 bases, and 12 bases stayed unmatched. The CDR3 has 15 residues. From germline, CDR1 is LNHDA and CDR2 SQIVND (reference sequence). The CDR3 is CASSNSGGKWETQYF. The CDR3 DNA sequence: TGTGCCAGTAGCAACTCAGGGGGAAAGTGGGAGACCCAGTACTTC. Together with reference TRBV19 and TRBJ2-5, the CDR3 gives the full variable domain: DGGITQSPKYLFRKEGQNVTLSCEQNLNHDAMYWYRQDPGQGLRLIYYSQIVNDFQKGDIAEGYSVSREKKESFPLTVTSAQKNPTAFYLCASSNSGGKWETQYFGPGTRLLVL.

The V gene is TRBV5-4, the J gene TRBJ1-2; D is unclear. Trimming stripped 4 bases from V and 3 bases from J, with 16 bases between. Germline V gene data show CDR1 as SGHNT and CDR2 as YYREEE (reference sequence). This CDR3 region has 15 residues. The CDR3 loop is CASSRARESDYGYTF. The CDR3 region has the DNA TGTGCCAGCAGCCGAGCCCGGGAAAGCGACTATGGCTACACCTTC.

This clone has a handful of counts. The chain links TRBV28 to TRBJ2-1; 12 bases align to TRBD2. The CDR3 length is 16 residues. CDR1 is MDHEN, CDR2 SYDVKM, per germline. V shed 5 bases, J shed 9 bases, and the junction held 11 bases outside the gene matches. DNA of the CDR3: TGTGCCAGCAGTACCCTGACTAGCGGGAGAGGGGGTGAGCAGTTCTTC. Its protein is CASSTLTSGRGGEQFF.

This clone was recorded once. The chain has TRBV28 and TRBJ1-3, with TRBD1 as a possible D gene (6 bases). Trimming stripped 9 bases from V and 7 bases from J, with 16 bases between. The germline V gene encodes CDR1 MDHEN and CDR2 SYDVKM. The CDR3 spans 13 residues. CDR3 protein: CASTIPQGNTIYF. The CDR3 nucleotides read TGTGCCAGTACTATCCCCCAGGGGAACACCATATATTTT.

The chain couples TRBV29-1 to TRBJ1-2; tentative D call: TRBD1 (6 bases). The V gene lost 5 bases and the J gene lost 6 bases, with 10 bases spanning the gap. The CDR3 spans 11 residues. Germline assignment: CDR1 SQVTM and CDR2 ANQGSEA. CDR3 amino acids: CSVQGNDGYTF. The DNA for the CDR3 is TGCAGCGTTCAGGGGAACGATGGCTACACCTTC.

This clone was found once. This chain links TRBV5-1 with TRBJ1-3, with D maybe TRBD1 (5 bases). V lost 0 bases, J lost 0 bases, and 13 bases lay in between. Germline V gene sequence: CDR1 SGHRS, CDR2 YFSETQ. CDR3 length: 17 residues. CDR3 DNA: TGCGCCAGCAGCTTGGGGGGCGACTTCTACTCTGGAAACACCATATATTTT. It yields the protein CASSLGGDFYSGNTIYF.

The gene calls are TRBV30 and TRBJ1-5, with 8 nucleotides matching TRBD1. The CDR3 has 13 residues. Germline V gene lookup returns CDR1 GTSNPN and CDR2 SVGIG (reference sequence). After removal of 4 bases from V and 3 bases from J, the junction contained 2 bases not matched to a gene. The CDR3 here is CAWNRGDNQPQHF. For the CDR3, the DNA is TGTGCCTGGAACAGGGGGGACAATCAGCCCCAGCATTTT.

The chain is built from TRBV18 and TRBJ2-4, with a weak D call TRBD2 (6 bases). Germline V gives CDR1 KGHSH, CDR2 LQKENI. The CDR3 loop spans 15 amino acids. The V end was cut by 3 bases, the J end by 9 bases, with 18 bases between. As DNA, the CDR3 is TGTGCCAGCTCACCCCCCTTCTCGGGGGTAGGCATTCAGTACTTC. Its translation: CASSPPFSGVGIQYF.

This chain connects TRBV19 to TRBJ2-5, with D possibly matching TRBD2 (5 bases). V dropped 7 bases and J dropped 5 bases, with 11 bases sitting between them. The CDR3 runs 12 residues. The germline V gene has CDR1 LNHDA and CDR2 SQIVND (reference sequence). CDR3 nucleotide sequence: TGTGCCAGTACCAAGGGAGTGGAGACCCAGTACTTC. This gives the protein CASTKGVETQYF.

V usage is TRBV11-2 and J usage is TRBJ2-5; 7 bases fit TRBD1. The germline CDR1 and CDR2 sequences are SGHAT and FQNNGV. V trimming: 5 bases; J trimming: 2 bases; junction bases outside the gene matches: 2. The CDR3 is 13 amino acids. The DNA for the CDR3 is TGTGCCAGCAGCCGGGACAGACAAGAGACCCAGTACTTC. This sequence encodes CASSRDRQETQYF.

The chain employs TRBV30 and TRBJ2-1; D is uncertain. The CDR3 runs to 11 residues. The V gene's germline CDR1 is GTSNPN and CDR2 SVGIG (reference sequence). With 1 base removed from V and 4 bases from J, the gap between germline ends came to 2 bases. CDR3 residues: CAWSAYNEQFF. CDR3 DNA: TGTGCCTGGAGTGCGTACAATGAGCAGTTCTTC.

The gene calls are TRBV28 and TRBJ2-3, with 9 bases identical to TRBD1. This CDR3 region has 15 residues. The trim removed 8 bases at V and 3 bases at J, leaving 9 bases unmatched. Germline V gene lookup returns CDR1 MDHEN and CDR2 SYDVKM. CDR3 in DNA: TGTGCCAGCTCAACGCCGGGGACAGGGACAGATACGCAGTATTTT. It yields the protein CASSTPGTGTDTQYF.